This T cell receptor (beta chain) was profiled in a study of regulatory T cells in long-lasting Graves disease. Time point denoted: newly diagnosed GD, antithyroid drugs for less than 3 months. Construction of the TCR library relied on RNA isolated from PBMCs. This CDR3 contains 16 residues. The germline gives CDR1 SGHTA, CDR2 FQGTGA. The V end was cut by 4 bases, the J end by 2 bases, with 16 bases between. CDR3 regions were amplified by Arm-PCR using iRepertoire HTBI primers to build TCR beta libraries. TCRdb called the multiplex PCR reads again in MiXCR, with one record for every CDR3 protein. Of around 400,000 distinct CDR3 sequences listed, over 9.5% are singletons. Findings and caveats of the study: Patients whose Graves' disease persisted exhibited lower TCR diversity than those newly diagnosed.

The table lists this clonotype with a few counts. Antigen: not known. This may be a read error, as it is one base from a much larger clone. This sample also belongs to another study, concerning T cells in Graves' hyperthyroidism and ophthalmopathy. As reported in that work: The patients, who ranged from 18 to 65 in age, presented with newly diagnosed hyperthyroidism lasting under 2 months. HTBI primers were employed in a first-round RT-PCR of the TCR CDR3. Ophthalmopathy was told apart from stable hyperthyroidism by a 13 V-J model.

V usage is TRBV7-3 and J usage is TRBJ2-3; D may be TRBD1 (6 bases). The receptor was derived from a woman under 30 with Graves disease. The material sequenced was peripheral blood mononuclear cells (PBMCs), taken at new diagnosis, from a patient treated with antithyroid drugs. The CDR3 here is CASSSRGQSTTDTQYF. Written as DNA, the CDR3 is TGTGCCAGCAGCTCCAGGGGCCAGAGTACCACAGATACGCAGTATTTT.